This is a list of T cell receptor beta chains from one sample in a study of cytomegalovirus exposure and HLA in healthy donors. The repertoire was sequenced with immunoSEQ multiplex PCR; TCRdb's copy has only in-frame clones and lacks some. The data contain about 180,000 clones, around 76% of them singletons. Sequencing used PBMCs. The receptors originated from a woman aged 25 to 39 in good health and CMV-seropositive. Each CDR3 is given with its conserved first and last residue. A D gene is named only where the DNA matches it firmly. Some rows have no size entry. The others give once, few or many, or a class for an expanded clone.

j_call: TRBJ2-5
clone_size: NA
d_call: TRBD2
v_call: TRBV2
cdr3_nt: TGTGCCAGCACCTCGGGGACTAGCGTAGAGACCCAGTACTTC
cdr3_aa: CASTSGTSVETQYF

j_call: TRBJ1-6
clone_size: few
d_call: TRBD1
v_call: TRBV9
cdr3_nt: TGTGCCAGCAGCGGGACAGGGGAAGGGAATTCACCCCTCCACTTT
cdr3_aa: CASSGTGEGNSPLHF

j_call: TRBJ2-5
clone_size: NA
d_call: NA
v_call: TRBV9
cdr3_nt: TGTGCCAGCAGCCTCGGAGGGCTATCAGAGACCCAGTACTTC
cdr3_aa: CASSLGGLSETQYF

j_call: TRBJ2-7
clone_size: NA
d_call: NA
v_call: TRBV28
cdr3_nt: TGTGCCAGCAGTTTTTCCCCGACCAGGGTTCGATCGGACTACGAGCAGTACTTC
cdr3_aa: CASSFSPTRVRSDYEQYF

j_call: TRBJ1-2
clone_size: NA
d_call: NA
v_call: TRBV5-1
cdr3_nt: TGCGCCAGCAGCCGAGCGGACTATGGCTACACCTTC
cdr3_aa: CASSRADYGYTF

j_call: TRBJ2-7
clone_size: NA
d_call: TRBD2
v_call: TRBV11-2
cdr3_nt: TGTGCCAGCAGCTTAGTGTCTAGCGGGGGGGTGAACCGCGAGCAGTACTTC
cdr3_aa: CASSLVSSGGVNREQYF

j_call: TRBJ2-3
clone_size: NA
d_call: TRBD2
v_call: TRBV28
cdr3_nt: TGTGCCAGCAGCCCACTAGCGGGGGGGCCCGGAGATACGCAGTATTTT
cdr3_aa: CASSPLAGGPGDTQYF

j_call: TRBJ2-3
clone_size: NA
d_call: TRBD1
v_call: TRBV7-9
cdr3_nt: TGTGCCAGCAGACCCACTAAGGGACAGGGGGAGGCGGCAGATACGCAGTATTTT
cdr3_aa: CASRPTKGQGEAADTQYF

j_call: TRBJ1-1
clone_size: NA
d_call: NA
v_call: TRBV4-1
cdr3_nt: TGCGCCAGCAGCCATCCTGGGGGCCCTCAGGGAACTACGAACACTGAAGCTTTCTTT
cdr3_aa: CASSHPGGPQGTTNTEAFF

j_call: TRBJ1-5
clone_size: NA
d_call: TRBD1
v_call: TRBV13
cdr3_nt: TGTGCCAGCAGCTCAGGTCGACAGGGCGGTCAGCCCCAGCATTTT
cdr3_aa: CASSSGRQGGQPQHF

j_call: TRBJ2-3
clone_size: NA
d_call: TRBD2
v_call: TRBV6-6
cdr3_nt: TGTGCCAGCAGTTACGGTGCGGGGGGGCCCGGTACGCAGTATTTT
cdr3_aa: CASSYGAGGPGTQYF

j_call: TRBJ1-3
clone_size: NA
d_call: NA
v_call: TRBV7-2
cdr3_nt: TGTGCCAGCAGCGACGTCGGGACAAGCTCTGGAAACACCATATATTTT
cdr3_aa: CASSDVGTSSGNTIYF

j_call: TRBJ1-2
clone_size: once
d_call: NA
v_call: TRBV5-3
cdr3_nt: TGTGCCAGAAGCGACCCAGGCGCTCCCGGGACTAACTATGGCTACACCTTC
cdr3_aa: CARSDPGAPGTNYGYTF

j_call: TRBJ2-1
clone_size: NA
d_call: NA
v_call: TRBV27
cdr3_nt: TGTGCCAGCAGTTTAGAACTCCCCTCCGATGAGCAGTTCTTC
cdr3_aa: CASSLELPSDEQFF

j_call: TRBJ1-2
clone_size: NA
d_call: TRBD1
v_call: TRBV28
cdr3_nt: TGTGCCAGCAGTCGGACAGGGGGCTCTGCTGGCTATGGCTACACCTTC
cdr3_aa: CASSRTGGSAGYGYTF

j_call: TRBJ2-1
clone_size: few
d_call: TRBD2
v_call: TRBV6-6
cdr3_nt: TGTGCCAGCAGGACCTGGGAGGGAGGGTTTAATGAGCAGTTCTTC
cdr3_aa: CASRTWEGGFNEQFF

j_call: TRBJ2-7
clone_size: NA
d_call: NA
v_call: TRBV9
cdr3_nt: TGTGCCAGCAGCAGATCCAGGGGTAGTTTCTACGAGCAGTACTTC
cdr3_aa: CASSRSRGSFYEQYF

j_call: TRBJ1-5
clone_size: NA
d_call: NA
v_call: TRBV7-2
cdr3_nt: TGTGCCAGCAGCTTAGGCGCTAGCAATCAGCCCCAGCATTTT
cdr3_aa: CASSLGASNQPQHF

j_call: TRBJ2-3
clone_size: NA
d_call: NA
v_call: TRBV7-2
cdr3_nt: TGTGCCAGCAGCTTAGTCGGATGGGGGGGCCCCTTTGTAGATACGCAGTATTTT
cdr3_aa: CASSLVGWGGPFVDTQYF

j_call: TRBJ2-6
clone_size: NA
d_call: NA
v_call: TRBV19
cdr3_nt: TGTGCCAGTAGTATAGCCCTCTCTGGGGCCAACGTCCTGACTTTC
cdr3_aa: CASSIALSGANVLTF

j_call: TRBJ2-6
clone_size: NA
d_call: NA
v_call: TRBV19
cdr3_nt: TGTGCCAGTAGCCGCGACCCCGGGTCCCAATCTGGGGCCAACGTCCTGACTTTC
cdr3_aa: CASSRDPGSQSGANVLTF

j_call: TRBJ1-3
clone_size: few
d_call: NA
v_call: TRBV9
cdr3_nt: TGTGCCAGCAGCGATGCCCCCCCGCGGAACACCATATATTTT
cdr3_aa: CASSDAPPRNTIYF

j_call: TRBJ2-2
clone_size: NA
d_call: NA
v_call: TRBV5-1
cdr3_nt: TGCGCCAGCAGGTTCGGCAATGGGCGAACCGGGGAGCTGTTTTTT
cdr3_aa: CASRFGNGRTGELFF

j_call: TRBJ2-5
clone_size: NA
d_call: TRBD1
v_call: TRBV9
cdr3_nt: TGTGCCAGCAGCGAACGGGACAGTCAAGAGACCCAGTACTTC
cdr3_aa: CASSERDSQETQYF

j_call: TRBJ2-7
clone_size: few
d_call: TRBD2
v_call: TRBV7-2
cdr3_nt: TGTGCCAGCAGCGGCGGGACTAACTACGAGCAGTACTTC
cdr3_aa: CASSGGTNYEQYF

j_call: TRBJ2-3
clone_size: NA
d_call: NA
v_call: TRBV19
cdr3_nt: TGTGCCAGTAGTATATCCGACCCAGGGATCACAGATACGCAGTATTTT
cdr3_aa: CASSISDPGITDTQYF

j_call: TRBJ2-5
clone_size: NA
d_call: NA
v_call: TRBV5-1
cdr3_nt: TGCGCCAGCAGCCCACTCCGGGACTCGGGGGACGAGACCCAGTACTTC
cdr3_aa: CASSPLRDSGDETQYF

j_call: TRBJ2-4
clone_size: NA
d_call: NA
v_call: TRBV19
cdr3_nt: TGTGCCAGTAGTATAGATAGCTTTTATTTAGCCAAAAACATTCAGTACTTC
cdr3_aa: CASSIDSFYLAKNIQYF

j_call: TRBJ1-4
clone_size: NA
d_call: NA
v_call: TRBV6-1
cdr3_nt: TGTGCCAGCAGTGAGGATATCGGACAAAATGAAAAACTGTTTTTT
cdr3_aa: CASSEDIGQNEKLFF

j_call: TRBJ2-7
clone_size: NA
d_call: TRBD2
v_call: TRBV6-5
cdr3_nt: TGTGCCAGCAGTTACGGGCTAGCGGGGGGATACGAGCAGTACTTC
cdr3_aa: CASSYGLAGGYEQYF

j_call: TRBJ1-1
clone_size: NA
d_call: TRBD1
v_call: TRBV10-3
cdr3_nt: TGTGCCATCAGTGGTGGAACAGGGGTGGGCACTGAAGCTTTCTTT
cdr3_aa: CAISGGTGVGTEAFF

j_call: TRBJ1-5
clone_size: NA
d_call: NA
v_call: TRBV7-8
cdr3_nt: TGTGCCAGCAGCTCCCGGGGGGGCAGCAATCAGCCCCAGCATTTT
cdr3_aa: CASSSRGGSNQPQHF

j_call: TRBJ2-1
clone_size: NA
d_call: NA
v_call: TRBV27
cdr3_nt: TGTGCCAGCAGTTTATCCTGGGGGGATGAGCAGTTCTTC
cdr3_aa: CASSLSWGDEQFF

j_call: TRBJ2-1
clone_size: NA
d_call: TRBD2
v_call: TRBV6-1
cdr3_nt: TGTGCCAGCAGTGAGGAGGCGGGGGGATCCTACAATGAGCAGTTCTTC
cdr3_aa: CASSEEAGGSYNEQFF

j_call: TRBJ1-1
clone_size: NA
d_call: TRBD1
v_call: TRBV28
cdr3_nt: TGTGCCAGCAGTATTCCGGGACAGGGGGCTTGGGGTGAAGCTTTCTTT
cdr3_aa: CASSIPGQGAWGEAFF

j_call: TRBJ2-7
clone_size: NA
d_call: NA
v_call: TRBV27
cdr3_nt: TGTGCCAGCAGTCCAAATAAGCGTGTGAACGAGCAGTACTTC
cdr3_aa: CASSPNKRVNEQYF

j_call: TRBJ1-1
clone_size: NA
d_call: NA
v_call: TRBV4-3
cdr3_nt: TGCGCCAGCAGCTCGCGGTGGGGCAGGGCGAACACTGAAGCTTTCTTT
cdr3_aa: CASSSRWGRANTEAFF

j_call: TRBJ2-1
clone_size: NA
d_call: TRBD1
v_call: TRBV12-5
cdr3_nt: TGTGCTAGTGGTCTCGGACAGGGCTACAATGAGCAGTTCTTC
cdr3_aa: CASGLGQGYNEQFF

j_call: TRBJ2-1
clone_size: NA
d_call: TRBD2
v_call: TRBV5-8
cdr3_nt: TGTGCCAGCAGCCGCGGGACTAGCGAGGACAATGAGCAGTTCTTC
cdr3_aa: CASSRGTSEDNEQFF

j_call: TRBJ2-2
clone_size: NA
d_call: TRBD1
v_call: TRBV28
cdr3_nt: TGTGCCAGCCGGGACAGGGGTGGGGCCGGGGAGCTGTTTTTT
cdr3_aa: CASRDRGGAGELFF

j_call: TRBJ1-3
clone_size: NA
d_call: NA
v_call: TRBV7-9
cdr3_nt: TGTGCCAGCAGCGGCCAGTCTCGGGGTTATGGAAACACCATATATTTT
cdr3_aa: CASSGQSRGYGNTIYF

j_call: TRBJ2-7
clone_size: NA
d_call: NA
v_call: TRBV28
cdr3_nt: TGTGCCAGCAGCTCCCTCACCGGAGTGCACCGGAGGAACGAGCAGTACTTC
cdr3_aa: CASSSLTGVHRRNEQYF

j_call: TRBJ2-7
clone_size: NA
d_call: TRBD1
v_call: TRBV19
cdr3_nt: TGTGCCAGTAGTATAAGCACGACAGGGGGCTACGAGCAGTACTTC
cdr3_aa: CASSISTTGGYEQYF

j_call: TRBJ2-2
clone_size: NA
d_call: TRBD2
v_call: TRBV27
cdr3_nt: TGTGCCAGCAGTCCCTGGGGGGGCGGGGAGCTGTTTTTT
cdr3_aa: CASSPWGGGELFF

j_call: TRBJ2-2
clone_size: NA
d_call: NA
v_call: TRBV6-5
cdr3_nt: TGTGCCAGCAGTTATCGGGGAGCCTCCACCGGGGAGCTGTTTTTT
cdr3_aa: CASSYRGASTGELFF

j_call: TRBJ1-4
clone_size: NA
d_call: TRBD1
v_call: TRBV7-9
cdr3_nt: TGCGCCAGCAGCTTGGACGGGACAGGGTCGGAAAAACTGTTTTTT
cdr3_aa: CASSLDGTGSEKLFF

j_call: TRBJ1-6
clone_size: NA
d_call: NA
v_call: TRBV28
cdr3_nt: TGTGCCAGCAGTTTATCGGGGGGCTACAATTCACCCCTCCACTTT
cdr3_aa: CASSLSGGYNSPLHF

j_call: TRBJ2-5
clone_size: few
d_call: TRBD2
v_call: TRBV19
cdr3_nt: TGTGCCAGTAGTATACTAGCGGGGCTCCAAGAGACCCAGTACTTC
cdr3_aa: CASSILAGLQETQYF